This T cell receptor (beta chain) originates from a study of T-cell memory formation after mild COVID-19. Study context: Largely, TCR clusters stayed within a single donor.

Libraries for TCRalpha and TCRbeta carried sample barcodes and unique molecular identifiers via 5'RACE. TCRdb re-derived calls from the 5' RACE reads in MiXCR, one entry per CDR3 protein. The sample contains under 550,000 distinct CDR3 sequences, approximately 18% of which appear only once. This CDR3 is 12 amino acids long. V lost 6 bases, J lost 1 base, and 5 bases lay in between. In this sample, this clonotype turned up many times. The V gene is TRBV12-3 or TRBV12-4, the J gene TRBJ2-3; D gene uncertain. The material sequenced was PBMCs or a T cell subset sorted from them (not recorded which). This clonotype was obtained from a man aged 18-30 years who had mild COVID-19 (a few samples of this study predate the infection). Cell type and time point are not known. The CDR3 here is CASSLRTDTQYF. CDR3 nucleotide sequence: TGTGCCAGCAGCTTACGCACAGATACGCAGTATTTT.